This TCR beta chain derives from a study of OX40 agonist ivuxolimab in advanced cancers. Overall study: The patients received agonistic anti-OX40 (CD134) antibody ivuxolimab. People who had prior anti-PD-1, anti-PD-L1 or anti-CTLA-4 therapy could take part, and 40% had some. Three dose-escalation patients had partial responses: one with hepatocellular carcinoma and two with cutaneous melanoma.

Autoimmune disease history or systemic immunosuppression led to patients being barred. Assay used: immunoSEQ multiplex PCR; TCRdb lists only in-frame clones, some missing. This table has fewer than 80,000 clones, roughly 86% appearing once. The CDR3 runs 14 residues. V was pared by 7 bases and J by 0 bases, with 10 bases between. CDR1 and CDR2 (germline): LNHDA, SQIVND (reference sequence). The receptor was derived from an adult with an advanced solid tumor such as melanoma, head and neck, liver or kidney cancer. The sequencing here drew on CD4+ or CD8+ T cells sorted from blood, taken in a trial of the OX40 agonist ivuxolimab. This chain connects TRBV19 to TRBJ2-1; possible D gene TRBD2, 5 bases. The CDR3 DNA sequence: TGTGCCAGTACCAAGCGGAGCTCCTACAATGAGCAGTTCTTC. This encodes CASTKRSSYNEQFF. Combining the CDR3 with reference TRBV19 and TRBJ2-1 gives the whole variable domain DGGITQSPKYLFRKEGQNVTLSCEQNLNHDAMYWYRQDPGQGLRLIYYSQIVNDFQKGDIAEGYSVSREKKESFPLTVTSAQKNPTAFYLCASTKRSSYNEQFFGPGTRLTVL.